A single sample gave rise to the 12 T cell receptor beta chains below, sequenced in a study. TCRdb independently ran MiXCR on the 5' RACE reads; one entry per CDR3 protein. Of some 54,000 distinct CDR3 sequences in the sample, 17% were seen once. Source material: naive CD4+ T cells sorted from blood. Indicated subset: naive CD4+ T cells, CD4+CD45RA+CD25-. Source of these receptors: a female donor with breast cancer.

A single count supports this clonotype. This sequence may be a read error, since a much larger clone differs from it by one base. This rearrangement joins TRBV6-5 to TRBJ2-5; TRBD1 might be the D (5 bases). V lost 2 bases and J 5 bases, leaving 15 bases between the germline ends. The CDR3 spans 15 residues. Germline CDR1 and CDR2: MNHEY and SVGAGI. This chain's CDR3 is CASSYDPGPEETQYF. DNA for the CDR3: TGTGCCAGCAGTTACGATCCAGGGCCGGAGGAGACCCAGTACTTC.

For this clonotype: The junction shows a germline mismatch at one end, possibly a read error. The genes are TRBV7-9 and TRBJ2-1; maybe TRBD1 (6 bases). The CDR3 is 15 amino acids. Germline CDR1 SEHNR, CDR2 FQNEAQ (reference sequence). CDR3 in amino acids: CASSATGTRGLERFF. The CDR3 DNA is TGTGCCAGCAGCGCTACAGGGACAAGGGGCCTTGAGCGGTTCTTC.

The genes are TRBV12-3 or TRBV12-4 and TRBJ1-2, with a weak D call TRBD1 (6 bases). The CDR3 covers 14 residues. The V and J ends lost 5 bases and 7 bases respectively, with 17 bases between them. The CDR3 DNA reads TGTGCCAGCAGTCCCGTGCAGGGGATAGGTGGCTACACCTTC. Protein sequence: CASSPVQGIGGYTF.

The rearrangement links TRBV6-5 to TRBJ2-3; TRBD2 matches 8 bases. Germline assignment: CDR1 MNHEY and CDR2 SVGAGI. The CDR3 covers 13 residues. With V trimmed by 7 bases and J by 3 bases, 3 bases remained unmatched. As DNA, the CDR3 is TGTGCCAGCATGCGGGAGGTAACAGATACGCAGTATTTT. Its translation is CASMREVTDTQYF.

This clonotype has a count of ten or more. The chain carries TRBV20-1 and TRBJ1-6; TRBD1 agrees at 7 bases. After removal of 3 bases from V and 1 base from J, the junction contained 9 bases not matched to a gene. The V gene's germline CDR1 is DFQATT and CDR2 SNEGSKA (reference sequence). The CDR3 consists of 17 residues. The DNA of the CDR3 is TGCAGTGCTAGGGTTGTGACAGGGACGTCCTATAATTCACCCCTCCACTTT. Its protein product is CSARVVTGTSYNSPLHF.

This clonotype was observed at least ten times. V is TRBV9 and J is TRBJ2-2; D is perhaps TRBD1 or TRBD2 (5 bases each). The CDR3 extends over 15 amino acids. The germline gives CDR1 SGDLS, CDR2 YYNGEE. V was cut by 2 bases and J by 1 base, with 9 bases left in between. The CDR3 loop is CASSVGTVNTGELFF. CDR3 DNA sequence: TGTGCCAGCAGCGTCGGGACGGTGAACACCGGGGAGCTGTTTTTT.

This clonotype has ten or more counts. The CDR3 DNA reads as TGCAGCGTTGACCCGGTCGCGGGGGAAGCTTTCTTT. It specifies CSVDPVAGEAFF. This sequence joins TRBV29-1 and TRBJ1-1; D is uncertain. V was pared by 3 bases and J by 8 bases, with 13 bases between. In germline, CDR1 is SQVTM, CDR2 ANQGSEA. This CDR3 has 12 residues.

This clonotype was counted ten times or more. The V gene is TRBV7-9, the J gene TRBJ2-7; 8 positions match TRBD1. CDR1 SEHNR and CDR2 FQNEAQ come from the germline V gene (reference sequence). V lost 0 bases to trimming and J lost 4 bases; unmatched junction nucleotides: 5. This CDR3 is built from 15 residues. The CDR3 DNA sequence: TGTGCCAGCAGCTTAGCCGGGACAGGTCCGTACGAGCAGTACTTC. The encoded protein is CASSLAGTGPYEQYF.

This clonotype appeared many times. V gene TRBV7-8 combines with J gene TRBJ2-7; TRBD2 aligns across 8 bases. J lost 9 bases, V lost 5 bases, and 18 bases had no gene match. Germline V gene data show CDR1 as SGHVS and CDR2 as FQNEAQ. There are 16 residues in the CDR3. CDR3 protein: CASSPGGGTVLLGQYF. DNA for the CDR3: TGTGCCAGCAGCCCCGGGGGGGGGACGGTCCTCTTAGGGCAGTACTTC. The full variable domain, with the rest looked up from reference TRBV7-8 and TRBJ2-7, is GAGVSQSPRYKVAKRGQDVALRCDPISGHVSLFWYQQALGQGPEFLTYFQNEAQLDKSGLPSDRFFAERPEGSVSTLKIQRTQQEDSAVYLCASSPGGGTVLLGQYFGPGTRLTVT.

This clonotype has just a few counts. V gene TRBV5-5 combines with J gene TRBJ2-6; TRBD1 matches 7 bases. The CDR3 is 16 amino acids. V lost 0 bases and J lost 2; bases outside the gene matches: 2. Germline V CDR1 and CDR2: SGHKS, YYEKEE (reference sequence). The CDR3 region is CASSLARGTGANVLTF. CDR3 nucleotide sequence: TGTGCCAGCAGCTTGGCCAGGGGGACTGGGGCCAACGTCCTGACTTTC.

This clonotype was picked up many times. The chain combines TRBV5-5 with TRBJ2-7; TRBD1 or TRBD2 may be the D gene (5 bases each). Per the germline V gene, CDR1 is SGHKS and CDR2 is YYEKEE (reference sequence). The CDR3 covers 13 residues. V was trimmed by 0 bases and J by 6 bases, leaving 10 bases between them. The CDR3 region has the DNA TGTGCCAGCAGCTTGGTCGAGGGGATCGAGCAGTACTTC. Translation gives CASSLVEGIEQYF.

This clonotype turned up a few times. CDR3 DNA sequence: TGCGCCAGCAGCTTGGACAGGGGCTCCTACAATGAGCAGTTCTTC. Translating it yields CASSLDRGSYNEQFF. The chain combines TRBV5-1 with TRBJ2-1; 7 bases are a match to TRBD1. V shed 0 bases, J shed 0 bases, and the junction held 0 bases outside the gene matches. CDR1 SGHRS and CDR2 YFSETQ come from the germline V gene. CDR3 length: 15 residues.